A single sample is the source of the 10 T cell receptor beta chains below, sequenced in a study of cytomegalovirus exposure and HLA in healthy donors. A multiplex PCR was run with 60 Vbeta primers and 13 Jbeta primers. Some clones are missing from TCRdb's copy, which holds only in-frame ones; the method was immunoSEQ multiplex PCR. Of around 130,000 clones listed, about four fifths are singletons. Sequencing was carried out using PBMCs. The source of these receptors is a man aged 25-40 years in good health and CMV-seronegative.

The rearrangement joins TRBV2 to TRBJ1-1; no clear D. Germline CDR1 reads SNHLY; CDR2 reads FYNNEI. V gave up 4 bases and J gave up 1 base, with 10 bases separating them. This CDR3 region has 14 residues. This CDR3 reads CASSAQFSNTEAFF. For the CDR3, the DNA is TGTGCCAGCAGTGCCCAATTTTCGAACACTGAAGCTTTCTTT.

The rearrangement joins TRBV7-2 to TRBJ2-3; no definite D call. Germline assignment: CDR1 SGHTA and CDR2 FQGNSA. Trimming stripped 1 base from V and 2 bases from J, with 7 bases between. The CDR3 extends over 14 amino acids. For the CDR3, the DNA is TGTGCCAGCAGCTTAGTCGGTTACACAGATACGCAGTATTTT. This gives the protein CASSLVGYTDTQYF.

The V gene is TRBV5-1, the J gene TRBJ2-2; 8 bases align to TRBD1. The CDR3 extends over 14 amino acids. V lost 6 bases to trimming and J lost 4 bases; unmatched junction nucleotides: 5. Per the germline V gene, CDR1 is SGHRS and CDR2 is YFSETQ. As DNA, the CDR3 is TGCGCCAGCATGCAGGGGGCGCCCACCGGGGAGCTGTTTTTT. It codes for CASMQGAPTGELFF.

The chain recombines TRBV11-2 with TRBJ1-2, with TRBD1 as a possible D gene (6 bases). CDR1 is SGHAT, CDR2 FQNNGV, per germline. The CDR3 consists of 15 residues. V gave up 5 bases and J gave up 7 bases, with 20 bases separating them. The DNA of the CDR3 is TGTGCCAGCAGCCCCTCGAGGGACACTGTAGCTGGCTACACCTTC. Protein: CASSPSRDTVAGYTF. Full variable domain (rest looked up from reference TRBV11-2 and TRBJ1-2): EAGVAQSPRYKIIEKRQSVAFWCNPISGHATLYWYQQILGQGPKLLIQFQNNGVVDDSQLPKDRFSAERLKGVDSTLKIQPAKLEDSAVYLCASSPSRDTVAGYTFGSGTRLTVV.

The genes are TRBV11-2 and TRBJ2-2; TRBD2 aligns across 11 bases. The germline CDR1 and CDR2 sequences are SGHAT and FQNNGV. This CDR3 spans 16 amino acids. Trimming took 2 bases from V and 5 from J; bases not matched to a gene: 4. The CDR3 spells CASSLKTSGRTGELFF. The DNA for the CDR3 is TGTGCCAGCAGCTTAAAAACTAGCGGGAGAACCGGGGAGCTGTTTTTT.

This chain connects TRBV19 to TRBJ1-3, with D unresolved. CDR3 length: 12 residues. V lost 9 bases and J 3 bases, leaving 9 bases between the germline ends. Germline V lookup: CDR1 LNHDA, CDR2 SQIVND (reference sequence). CDR3 loop: CASSTGGNTIYF. In DNA form, the CDR3 reads TGTGCCAGCAGCACGGGTGGAAACACCATATATTTT.

This clone was observed a handful of times. J is TRBJ2-1 and V is TRBV4-2, with D unresolved. This CDR3 contains 15 residues. Trimming cost V 3 bases and J 0 bases, with 9 bases left between them. Germline CDR1 is LGHNA and CDR2 is YNFKEQ. In DNA, the CDR3 is TGTGCCAGCAGCCAGGAGCTAAGCTCCTACAATGAGCAGTTCTTC. Its translation: CASSQELSSYNEQFF.

The chain couples TRBV5-6 to TRBJ1-4; D gene unclear. Trimming shortened V by 1 base and J by 2 bases, and 6 bases separated the two germline ends. The CDR3 length is 14 residues. Germline CDR1 is SGHDT and CDR2 is YYEEEE. The CDR3 here is CASSLTATNEKLFF. CDR3 in DNA: TGTGCCAGCAGCTTGACAGCCACTAATGAAAAACTGTTTTTT.

CDR3 loop: CASSQVQGLETQYF. CDR3 sequence (DNA): TGCGCCAGCAGCCAAGTCCAGGGGCTGGAGACCCAGTACTTC. This sequence joins TRBV4-3 and TRBJ2-5; a weak D match, TRBD1 (6 bases). Germline V lookup: CDR1 LGHNA, CDR2 YSLEER. The CDR3 runs to 14 residues. V gave up 1 base and J gave up 5 bases, with 11 bases separating them.

This chain uses TRBV7-2 with TRBJ2-3, with TRBD2 matching over 7 bases. The CDR3 covers 15 residues. The germline V gene has CDR1 SGHTA and CDR2 FQGNSA. After removal of 2 bases from V and 5 bases from J, the junction contained 7 bases not matched to a gene. This chain's CDR3 is CASSLYDGRLDTQYF. The CDR3 nucleotides read TGTGCCAGCAGCTTATACGACGGGAGGCTAGATACGCAGTATTTT.